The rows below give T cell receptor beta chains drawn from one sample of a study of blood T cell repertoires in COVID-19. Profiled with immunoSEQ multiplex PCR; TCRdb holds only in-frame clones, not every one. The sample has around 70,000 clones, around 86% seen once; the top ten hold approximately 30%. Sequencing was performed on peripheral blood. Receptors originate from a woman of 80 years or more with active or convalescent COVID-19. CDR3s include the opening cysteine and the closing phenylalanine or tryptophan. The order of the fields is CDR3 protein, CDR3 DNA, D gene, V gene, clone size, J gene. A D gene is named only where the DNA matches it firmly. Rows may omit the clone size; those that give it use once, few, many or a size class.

CASSVDEGVGQPQHF	TGTGCCAGCAGCGTAGATGAGGGCGTTGGTCAGCCCCAGCATTTT	NA	TRBV9	NA	TRBJ1-5
CAWSEETQYF	TGTGCCTGGTCTGAGGAGACCCAGTACTTC	NA	TRBV30	few	TRBJ2-5
CASSESAVSSYNEQFF	TGCGCCAGCAGTGAGTCGGCGGTGAGCTCCTACAATGAGCAGTTCTTC	NA	TRBV10-1	NA	TRBJ2-1
CASSRQQGAEGNTIYF	TGTGCCAGCTCACGACAACAGGGGGCAGAAGGAAACACCATATATTTT	TRBD1	TRBV18	NA	TRBJ1-3
CASTSTGAGTGGSRYGYTF	TGTGCCAGCACTTCAACAGGGGCGGGGACAGGGGGTAGCCGCTATGGCTACACCTTC	TRBD1	TRBV5-6	NA	TRBJ1-2
CTSSQDAGWVTEAFF	TGCACCAGCAGCCAAGACGCAGGCTGGGTCACTGAAGCTTTCTTT	NA	TRBV1	NA	TRBJ1-1
CASSVYEKLFF	TGTGCCTCTTCAGTCTATGAAAAACTGTTTTTT	NA	TRBV30	NA	TRBJ1-4
CAWSGQGGQPQHF	TGTGCCTGGAGTGGACAGGGTGGCCAGCCCCAGCATTTT	TRBD1	TRBV30	NA	TRBJ1-5
CASSQVRSGAYEQYF	TGCGCCAGCAGCCAAGTCCGTAGCGGAGCCTACGAGCAGTACTTC	NA	TRBV4-1	NA	TRBJ2-7
CASLGNTIYF	TGTGCCAGCTTAGGAAACACCATATATTTT	NA	TRBV28	NA	TRBJ1-3
CASSRGQGDTDTQYF	TGTGCCAGCAGTCGGGGACAGGGGGACACAGATACGCAGTATTTT	TRBD1	TRBV6-6	NA	TRBJ2-3
CASPRAGQRNTEAFF	TGTGCCAGCCCTCGGGCGGGACAGAGAAACACTGAAGCTTTCTTT	TRBD1	TRBV2	few	TRBJ1-1
CASSPRDYSYEQYF	TGTGCCAGCTCACCAAGGGACTACTCCTACGAGCAGTACTTC	TRBD2	TRBV18	NA	TRBJ2-7
CASSAGTGKNSGANVLTF	TGTGCCAGTAGTGCAGGGACAGGGAAAAACTCTGGGGCCAACGTCCTGACTTTC	TRBD1	TRBV19	NA	TRBJ2-6
CASSLGPTGGIFF	TGTGCCAGCAGCTTAGGGCCAACAGGGGGGATTTTCTTT	TRBD1	TRBV11-2	NA	TRBJ1-1
CASSLGTGSLNTEAFF	TGCGCCAGCAGCTTGGGGACAGGTTCATTGAACACTGAAGCTTTCTTT	TRBD1	TRBV5-1	NA	TRBJ1-1
CASSLGGRPNYGYTF	TGTGCCAGCAGCTTAGGGGGCCGGCCTAACTATGGCTACACCTTC	NA	TRBV7-2	NA	TRBJ1-2
CASRLEGTGQETQYF	TGTGCCAGCAGGTTAGAAGGGACAGGCCAAGAGACCCAGTACTTC	TRBD1	TRBV7-9	NA	TRBJ2-5
CASSLAGVDTEAFF	TGCGCCAGCAGCTTGGCCGGGGTGGACACTGAAGCTTTCTTT	NA	TRBV5-1	NA	TRBJ1-1
CASSLVVGGGEAFF	TGTGCCAGCAGTTTGGTCGTCGGGGGGGGTGAAGCTTTCTTT	NA	TRBV27	once	TRBJ1-1
CASSLGHFPGELFF	TGCGCCAGCAGCTTGGGACATTTCCCCGGGGAGCTGTTTTTT	NA	TRBV5-1	NA	TRBJ2-2
CATSRGGQGFWPQHF	TGTGCCACCAGCAGGGGAGGACAGGGGTTTTGGCCCCAGCATTTT	TRBD1	TRBV15	NA	TRBJ1-5
CASSFGTSDNEQFF	TGCGCCAGCAGCTTCGGGACTTCCGACAATGAGCAGTTCTTC	NA	TRBV5-1	NA	TRBJ2-1
CASSPGTGMYEQYF	TGTGCCAGCAGCCCAGGGACAGGGATGTACGAGCAGTACTTC	TRBD1	TRBV7-9	NA	TRBJ2-7
CASSKGYGTEAFF	TGTGCCAGCTCCAAGGGGTATGGCACTGAAGCTTTCTTT	NA	TRBV18	NA	TRBJ1-1
CAISHSGGQETQYF	TGTGCCATCAGCCATAGCGGGGGGCAAGAGACCCAGTACTTC	TRBD2	TRBV10-3	NA	TRBJ2-5
CASSYSPARARETQYF	TGTGCCAGCAGTTACTCACCTGCCAGGGCCCGGGAGACCCAGTACTTC	NA	TRBV6-5	NA	TRBJ2-5
CASSEGQGSGYGYTF	TGCGCCAGCAGCGAGGGACAGGGAAGCGGCTATGGCTACACCTTC	TRBD1	TRBV5-1	NA	TRBJ1-2
CASSYAQGWAGELFF	TGTGCCAGCAGTTACGCCCAGGGTTGGGCCGGGGAGCTGTTTTTT	NA	TRBV6-5	NA	TRBJ2-2
CASSLTLSPYEQYF	TGTGCCAGCAGCTTAACTCTATCCCCCTACGAGCAGTACTTC	NA	TRBV7-9	NA	TRBJ2-7
CASSPSNYGYTF	TGTGCCAGCAGCCCATCTAACTATGGCTACACCTTC	NA	TRBV7-2	NA	TRBJ1-2
CASSNVQGGNYGYTF	TGTGCCAGCTCGAATGTGCAGGGAGGTAACTATGGCTACACCTTC	NA	TRBV18	NA	TRBJ1-2
CASSPPYGDDSYTF	TGTGCCAGCTCACCACCTTACGGAGATGATAGCTACACCTTC	NA	TRBV18	NA	TRBJ1-2
CASSDGTGRLEQYF	TGTGCCAGCAGCGATGGGACAGGGCGACTCGAGCAGTACTTC	TRBD1	TRBV7-9	NA	TRBJ2-7
CASSLRKYSNQPQHF	TGTGCCAGCAGTTTGAGGAAGTATAGCAATCAGCCCCAGCATTTT	NA	TRBV6-2/TRBV6-3	NA	TRBJ1-5
CASEDRGSNGYTF	TGTGCCAGCGAAGACCGGGGGTCTAATGGCTACACCTTC	NA	TRBV6-1	NA	TRBJ1-2
CASSPGLQSYNEQFF	TGTGCCAGCAGCCCGGGACTACAAAGCTACAATGAGCAGTTCTTC	TRBD2	TRBV11-2	NA	TRBJ2-1
CASSSGWGVTGELFF	TGTGCCAGTAGTTCCGGGTGGGGAGTCACCGGGGAGCTGTTTTTT	NA	TRBV19	NA	TRBJ2-2
CASSRQNTEAFF	TGTGCCAGCAGCCGACAGAACACTGAAGCTTTCTTT	NA	TRBV6-5	NA	TRBJ1-1
CASKDRLLNEKLFF	TGTGCCAGCAAAGACAGGTTACTTAATGAAAAACTGTTTTTT	NA	TRBV2	NA	TRBJ1-4